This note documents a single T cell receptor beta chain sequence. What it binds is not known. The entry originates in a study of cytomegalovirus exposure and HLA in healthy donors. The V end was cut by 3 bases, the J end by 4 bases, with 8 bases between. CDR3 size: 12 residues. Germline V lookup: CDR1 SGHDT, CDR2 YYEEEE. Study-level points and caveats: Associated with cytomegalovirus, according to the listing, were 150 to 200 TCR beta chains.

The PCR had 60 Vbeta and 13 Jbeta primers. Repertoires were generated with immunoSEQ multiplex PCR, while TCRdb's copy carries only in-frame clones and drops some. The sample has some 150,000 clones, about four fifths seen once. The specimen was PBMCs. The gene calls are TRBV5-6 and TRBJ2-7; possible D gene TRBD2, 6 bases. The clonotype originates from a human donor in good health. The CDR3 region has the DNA TGTGCCAGCAGCTCAGGACTATACGAGCAGTACTTC. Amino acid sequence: CASSSGLYEQYF.